This T cell receptor beta chain was sequenced during a study of cytomegalovirus exposure and HLA in healthy donors (dated by TCRdb to 2016 to 2017). Background on the whole study: According to an earlier analysis of several hundred of the donors, about 179 million T cells yielded 117 million unique TCR beta sequences and about 300 Gb of sequence data. A later analysis re-examined previously published TCR beta repertoires from hundreds of donors and added high-resolution HLA genotyping to investigate patterns of TCR occurrence. Using immunosequencing, the study profiled T cell repertoires from 500 to 800 subjects and related those repertoires to cytomegalovirus serostatus. Roughly five DR-DQ haplotypes were handled as single units for association and clustering because linkage in the cohort was strong. Among the roughly 400 genotyped donors, around 81% belonged to the genetic ancestry cluster associated with self-reported Caucasian donors. To predict cytomegalovirus infection status, the study combined high-throughput TCR immunosequencing, statistical association of individual TCRs with disease status, and machine learning. Approximately 300 gigabases of sequencing data and approximately 91 million unique TCR sequences made up an early release that covered some 640 HLA-typed donors. All discovery cohort repertoires had been generated on a single sequencing platform. Donor age, sex, ethnicity and CMV serostatus were compiled together with the repertoire data. To decide whether each TCR beta V gene segment behaved as functional or pseudogenic, an earlier analysis of some 540 of the donors relied on high-throughput TCR beta sequencing. In a later genetic analysis, genome-wide SNP genotypes for about 55% of the roughly 700 donors were used, and that subset was treated as a discovery cohort. Rather than using new phenotypic data, the later analysis identified candidate immune exposures from TCR beta sequences and from how often those sequences occurred across donors. Along with the roughly 670-subject first cohort, a separate validation cohort of around 120 different subjects was used. The study aimed to test whether signatures of past pathogen exposure could be identified by cataloging public T cell receptors. The number of typed donors differed by locus: about 620-630 for A, B, C, DRB1 and DQB1; approximately 520 for DQA1; 606 for DPA1; and 400 to 480 for DPB1. Among over 350 genotyped donors of the cohort, an average of about 240,000 unique TCR beta nucleotide sequences were sequenced per donor, roughly a sixth of them non-productive. Both class I and class II loci were covered by HLA typing, at four-digit resolution. What the authors observed across the whole study: A few of the identified cytomegalovirus-associated TCR beta chains were confirmed in vitro to be specific for cytomegalovirus antigens. A further reported finding was that TCR beta sequences accurately predicted the HLA-A and HLA-B alleles for most subjects in the first cohort. In a later analysis, most CMV-associated TCR beta chains were found to appear HLA-restricted, with HLA associations seemingly driven largely by CMV exposure. It was suggested by the authors that the approach could potentially be generalized to other disease states and immunological phenotypes. According to a later analysis, TCR association rates differed among HLA loci, with DRB1 alleles showing the most associated TCRs and HLA-C alleles showing the fewest. At a false discovery rate of 0.05, a later analysis linked around 17,000 TCR beta sequences to specific HLA alleles. Broadly in line with IMGT annotations, most TCR beta V segments showed up in productive rearrangements about 87% or about 30% of the time in an earlier analysis of approximately 640 of the donors. The 87-base-pair reads could not distinguish some IMGT-functional V segments, including TRBV6-2 and TRBV6-3, so those segments were excluded. Only TCR beta chains were sequenced in this cohort, and the absence of alpha or paired-chain data limited detectable features. HLA typing was unavailable for some donors at each locus, so association tests used only the typed subset. A later analysis found that HLA-associated TCR beta chains were more clonally expanded and had lower generation probabilities than equally common non-associated chains. Correlated functional status among segregating V segments might reflect linkage disequilibrium, but an unknown experimental factor could not be ruled out. In a later genetic analysis, fewer N-insertions in productive TCRs were reported among donors in an Asian-associated ancestry cluster than the 666-donor mean. Across donors, most TCR sequences were observed very rarely, whereas some public TCRs were present in many individuals. Some 15 rarely observed V segments, including chromosome 9 orphons, were excluded from the earlier analysis of approximately 600 of the donors because counts were too low. The classifier was reported to diagnose cytomegalovirus status with high specificity and sensitivity in both the original and validation cohorts. Sequencing depth was assumed to be roughly uniform across donors in the presence/absence analyses, though that assumption may not hold. In a later analysis, several top co-occurrence clusters were reported to appear linked to parvovirus B19, influenza, CMV and Epstein-Barr virus. The sequencing pipeline was judged likely to have produced a cluster of highly shared sequence variants as a technical artifact. In a later genetic analysis, a missense DCLRE1C variant was associated with V-gene and J-gene trimming of TCR beta chains, and the association was replicated in an independent cohort. For the cohort, immune exposure information was limited to CMV serostatus. In the study, some 180 TCR beta chains were listed as associated with cytomegalovirus. When HLA alleles, especially DR and DQ, strongly co-occurred, TCR associations were difficult to assign to individual alleles.

Turning to this clone: No antigen is known for it. Base qualities are not recorded, but no much larger clone differs from it by a single base.

For CDR1 and CDR2, the germline V gene lists SGHRS and YFSETQ. CDR3 length: 16 amino acids, cysteine to phenylalanine. The CDR3 DNA has 48 bases and is translated from base 1. Ends trimmed: V by 3 bases, J by 6 bases; bases unmatched to a gene: 11. The library was obtained by the immunoSEQ multiplex PCR assay. For the multiplex PCR, a mixture combining 60 forward primers for TCR Vbeta segments and 13 reverse primers for TCR Jbeta segments was used. Amplification of the CDR3 region of rearranged TCR beta genes was performed with a multiplex PCR assay on genomic DNA. The amplified TCR beta libraries were sequenced on the Illumina HiSeq System as 87-base-pair reads. In the authors' own workflow: Across the 666 repertoires, a later analysis counted 80 million or so unique TCR beta chains, 9 million to 14 million of which were shared by at least two donors. Raw reads were error-corrected and collapsed into unique sequences with a nearest-neighbor algorithm that merged closely related sequences to remove PCR and sequencing errors. To assign V, D and J gene segments, CDR3 sequences were aligned to IMGT reference sequences. For a sequence to be retained, a match of at least six nucleotides was required to both a V gene segment and a J gene segment. Rearrangements were classified as productive when the CDR3 lacked stop codons and remained in frame with V and J, and all other rearrangements were classified as non-productive. Following IMGT convention, CDR3 was defined as the stretch from the second conserved V-encoded cysteine up to the conserved J-encoded phenylalanine. The earlier analysis of 500 to 750 of the donors excluded any sequence lacking an unambiguous match to a single V gene segment. In an earlier analysis of approximately 590 of the donors, V segments were called functional above 56.7% productive rearrangements and were called segregating when the between-donor standard deviation exceeded 5%. A statistical classification framework was built to diagnose cytomegalovirus status from the catalog of TCR beta chain sequences. In a later analysis, TCR nucleotide sequences were compared against IMGT/GENE-DB human TR gene sequences so that V and J genes could be assigned. In a later analysis, CDR3 sequences and most-parsimonious VDJ recombination scenarios were assigned using the TCRdist pipeline. In a later analysis, each TCR beta chain was defined by its CDR3 amino acid sequence together with its V-gene family, and reads lacking a unique V-gene family were excluded. To address suspected cross-contamination and a sequencing artifact, a later analysis removed roughly 640 highly shared, low-generation-probability nucleotide sequences. For each public chain, a later analysis derived a clonal expansion index from normalized ranks of inferred template counts within each repertoire. Generation probabilities in a later analysis came from a VDJ recombination model fitted to out-of-frame rearrangements, and those results were checked against IGoR. In a later analysis, hypergeometric tests were used to score TCR-TCR, TCR-HLA and TCR-CMV co-occurrence, with a repertoire-size bias correction applied to TCR pairs. False discovery rates were estimated in a later analysis by permuting HLA or CMV assignments 20 times. A later analysis grouped co-occurring TCRs with DBSCAN, adding TCRdist sequence similarity when clustering within HLA-allele-positive subsets. For co-occurrence clustering, repertoires with fewer than 30,000 or more than 120,000 public chains were excluded, along with 4 to 6 repertoires with anomalous nucleotide sharing. TCRdb re-hosts the immuneACCESS table, in-frame sequences only. Its copies lack some clones; in the studies checked, an unresolved V gene accounts for under half of them, and the cause for the rest is not known. V and J calls and clone size follow that table, whereas D and trimming were derived from the DNA. The sample profile shows around 63,000 clones; about three quarters of them were found once. More than 7.5% of the sample comes from the top ten.

The cohort consisted of 600 or so healthy bone marrow donors. Cohort members were all nominally healthy when sampled, although unrecorded immune exposures were likely present. The donor tested CMV seronegative and was one of the 352 seronegative cohort members. Every donor gave a peripheral blood sample, and the peripheral blood mononuclear cells from that sample were used for TCR beta sequencing. The Qiagen DNeasy Blood Extraction Kit was used to extract genomic DNA from the blood cell samples. The TCR sequence derives from a man aged 35 to 55 in good health and CMV-seronegative. The source material was PBMCs. The chain is assembled from TRBV5-1 and TRBJ1-2, with 10 bases in between that match TRBD1. At the DNA level, the sequence is TGCGCCAGCAGCTCTCGACAGGGGGCGATAATAGATGGCTACACCTTC. Translated, it gives CASSSRQGAIIDGYTF.